Below are 26 T cell receptor beta chains sequenced from a single sample in a study of human T cells and chemical hapten exposure. MiXCR, applied by TCRdb to the RACE reads, yields one record per CDR3 protein. The table has 180,000 or so distinct CDR3 sequences, approximately 26% seen once; the top ten hold about 2.5%. The time point is: patch test 3, about 24 weeks after DPC sensitization. Sample treatment: therapeutic diphenylcyclopropenone sensitization with weekly scalp DPC. Here the sequenced sample was whole blood, taken in connection with sensitization to the hapten diphenylcyclopropenone (DPC). Receptors were obtained from a woman aged 40 to 49 with alopecia areata. Some clones in this sample may be carry-over from other donors' samples.

This clonotype was seen more than once but under ten times. The J gene is TRBJ1-5, the V gene TRBV29-1; D possibly corresponds to TRBD1 (5 bases). The CDR3 extends over 12 amino acids. Germline-derived CDR1 and CDR2 are SQVTM and ANQGSEA. V was cut by 4 bases and J by 9 bases, with 13 bases left in between. In DNA, the CDR3 is TGCAGCGTTGCAGGGAATGATTTGCCCCAGCATTTT. The encoded protein is CSVAGNDLPQHF.

The V gene is TRBV4-1, the J gene TRBJ2-1; the match to TRBD2 covers 7 bases. From germline, CDR1 is MGHRA and CDR2 YSYEKL. Trimming removed 4 bases from V and 7 bases from J; junction bases left unmatched: 16. The CDR3 contains 17 residues. CDR3 bases: TGCGCCAGCAGCCGCCCCCGCGCTAGCGGACTTGGGAATGAGCAGTTCTTC. Translating gives CASSRPRASGLGNEQFF.

The table lists this clonotype with many counts. CDR3 nucleotides: TGCAGTGCTTGGACCTCCCGGGGATACAATGAGCAGTTCTTC. Translation gives CSAWTSRGYNEQFF. V usage is TRBV20-1 and J usage is TRBJ2-1, with D possibly matching TRBD2 (5 bases). The CDR3 covers 14 residues. The germline CDR1 and CDR2 sequences are DFQATT and SNEGSKA (reference sequence). The V and J ends lost 5 bases and 4 bases respectively, with 15 bases between them.

The gene calls are TRBV6-5 and TRBJ2-1, with no clear D. The CDR3 loop spans 11 amino acids. V lost 6 bases to trimming and J lost 7 bases, with 7 bases between them. The germline gives CDR1 MNHEY, CDR2 SVGAGI. The DNA of the CDR3 is TGTGCCAGCAGAGGATTTAATGAGCAGTTCTTC. Its protein product is CASRGFNEQFF.

This clonotype was detected a few times. V usage is TRBV21-1 and J usage is TRBJ2-7; TRBD2 is the table's D call and was not checked against the DNA. TRBV21-1 represents a pseudogene. The CDR3 has 14 amino acids. CDR3 coding DNA: TGTGCCAGCAGCAAAGGCGCTAGCGGCTTGGAGCAGTACTTC. It is translated as CASSKGASGLEQYF.

This clonotype was counted between two and nine times. V and J are TRBV5-1 and TRBJ2-1, with 11 bases fitting TRBD2. The J segment lost 6 bases and the V segment lost 2 bases, leaving 16 bases of the junction unmatched. The CDR3 loop spans 19 amino acids. The germline V gene encodes CDR1 SGHRS and CDR2 YFSETQ. The CDR3 sequence: CASSLDRKAGTSGANEQFF. In DNA form, the CDR3 reads TGCGCCAGCAGCTTAGACCGGAAGGCCGGGACTAGCGGAGCCAATGAGCAGTTCTTC.

This clonotype came up a few times. This rearrangement joins TRBV4-2 to TRBJ2-7; D is ambiguous. CDR1 and CDR2 from the germline V gene are LGHNA and YNFKEQ. V was shortened by 0 bases and J by 4 bases, with 10 bases between the two germline ends. This CDR3 region has 14 residues. This CDR3 reads CASSQDRLVYEQYF. DNA for the CDR3: TGTGCCAGCAGCCAAGATCGGCTAGTTTACGAGCAGTACTTC.

The V gene is TRBV12-3 or TRBV12-4, the J gene TRBJ2-2; TRBD2 might be the D (5 bases). The CDR3 contains 14 residues. The V and J ends lost 3 bases and 7 bases respectively, with 12 bases between them. The CDR3 sequence is CASSFVAWGGELFF. The CDR3 bases are TGTGCCAGCAGTTTCGTAGCGTGGGGCGGGGAGCTGTTTTTT.

This clonotype was seen a few times. This sequence joins TRBV20-1 and TRBJ2-7, with TRBD2 matching 9 bases. The CDR3 runs 14 residues. Germline V gene data show CDR1 as DFQATT and CDR2 as SNEGSKA (reference sequence). As DNA, the CDR3 is TGCAGCGGAACCTTCGGCGGGAGGGTGTACGAGCAGTACTTC. Protein product: CSGTFGGRVYEQYF.

The chain combines TRBV27 with TRBJ2-7, with D perhaps given as TRBD1 or TRBD2 (6 bases each). The V end lost 0 bases, the J end lost 3 bases, and 15 bases lay between the germline ends. The CDR3 is 16 residues long. Germline-derived CDR1 and CDR2 are MNHEY and SMNVEV (reference sequence). In DNA form, the CDR3 reads TGTGCCAGCAGTTTATCCTTCGGGGGCCCGCGCTACGAGCAGTACTTC. This encodes CASSLSFGGPRYEQYF.

The J gene is TRBJ1-6, the V gene TRBV15; D is ambiguous. The CDR3 sequence is 14 residues long. The V end was cut by 6 bases, the J end by 7 bases, with 13 bases between. CDR1 LNHNV and CDR2 YYDKDF come from the germline V gene (reference sequence). The CDR3 DNA sequence: TGTGCCACCAGTAACCAGGTCGGCAATTCACCCCTCCACTTT. Amino acid sequence: CATSNQVGNSPLHF.

J is TRBJ2-3 and V is TRBV7-2; no reliable D call. Per germline, CDR1 SGHTA and CDR2 FQGNSA. The CDR3 length is 12 residues. V was trimmed by 5 bases and J by 6 bases, leaving 9 bases between them. CDR3 DNA: TGTGCCAGCAGCCTGGCACTGGATACGCAGTATTTT. Amino acids: CASSLALDTQYF. Combining the CDR3 with reference TRBV7-2 and TRBJ2-3 gives the whole variable domain GAGVSQSPSNKVTEKGKDVELRCDPISGHTALYWYRQSLGQGLEFLIYFQGNSAPDKSGLPSDRFSAERTGGSVSTLTIQRTQQEDSAVYLCASSLALDTQYFGPGTRLTVL.

This chain connects TRBV20-1 to TRBJ2-7, with TRBD2 as a possible D gene (6 bases). Germline assignment: CDR1 DFQATT and CDR2 SNEGSKA (reference sequence). V was pared by 0 bases and J by 3 bases, with 12 bases between. This CDR3 has 14 amino acids. The CDR3 DNA sequence: TGCAGTGCTAGAGACCGACTGCGGGACTACGAGCAGTACTTC. This gives the protein CSARDRLRDYEQYF.

Many counts were recorded for this clonotype. The chain links TRBV27 to TRBJ2-7; possibly TRBD1 or TRBD2 for D (5 bases each). V lost 0 bases and J lost 5, with 17 bases in between. CDR1 is MNHEY and CDR2 is SMNVEV in the germline V gene (reference sequence). The CDR3 spans 16 residues. The CDR3 DNA follows: TGTGCCAGCAGTTTATCGGGGCAGGGCCCGGGGCACGAGCAGTACTTC. The encoded protein is CASSLSGQGPGHEQYF.

This sequence joins TRBV18 and TRBJ2-7; weak D call: TRBD2 (5 bases). Trimming shortened V by 2 bases and J by 3 bases, and 14 bases separated the two germline ends. The length of the CDR3 is 15 residues. Germline V lookup: CDR1 KGHSH, CDR2 LQKENI. CDR3 residues: CASSPSGGWDYEQYF. The DNA of the CDR3 is TGTGCCAGCTCACCAAGCGGTGGTTGGGACTACGAGCAGTACTTC. Full variable domain (outside the CDR3, taken from reference TRBV18 and TRBJ2-7): NAGVMQNPRHLVRRRGQEARLRCSPMKGHSHVYWYRQLPEEGLKFMVYLQKENIIDESGMPKERFSAEFPKEGPSILRIQQVVRGDSAAYFCASSPSGGWDYEQYFGPGTRLTVT.

In its sample, this clonotype was seen many times. The rearrangement joins TRBV29-1 to TRBJ2-5, with 7 bases aligning to TRBD1. CDR1 is SQVTM and CDR2 is ANQGSEA in the germline V gene. With 6 bases clipped from V and 3 bases from J, the junction kept 7 bases outside the gene matches. The CDR3 runs 13 residues. The chain's CDR3 is CSVQRGQKETQYF. For the CDR3, the DNA is TGCAGCGTCCAAAGGGGACAGAAAGAGACCCAGTACTTC.

This clonotype is a singleton in its sample. The rearrangement joins TRBV5-1 to TRBJ2-7; tentatively, D is TRBD1 or TRBD2 (6 bases each). Germline V gene data show CDR1 as SGHRS and CDR2 as YFSETQ. Trimming stripped 0 bases from V and 5 bases from J, with 12 bases between. This CDR3 comprises 14 residues. CDR3: CASSLVGGSDEQYF. In DNA, the CDR3 is TGCGCCAGCAGCTTGGTCGGGGGCTCGGACGAGCAGTACTTC.

This clonotype appeared a few times. The chain couples TRBV4-1 to TRBJ2-5; 7 bases align to TRBD2. Germline loops: CDR1 MGHRA, CDR2 YSYEKL. This CDR3 region has 14 residues. The J segment lost 5 bases and the V segment lost 5 bases, leaving 8 bases of the junction unmatched. The CDR3 region is CASSDAGGGETQYF. As DNA, the CDR3 is TGCGCCAGCAGCGATGCCGGGGGAGGGGAGACCCAGTACTTC.

In this sample, this clonotype turned up many times. The chain combines TRBV29-1 with TRBJ2-1, with 9 bases fitting TRBD2. This CDR3 spans 15 amino acids. Germline CDR1 reads SQVTM; CDR2 reads ANQGSEA. Trimming at V came to 3 bases and at J to 5 bases, leaving 8 bases not matched to a gene. CDR3 protein: CSVDWGGRGHNEQFF. CDR3 DNA: TGCAGCGTTGATTGGGGCGGGAGGGGCCACAATGAGCAGTTCTTC.

The gene calls are TRBV4-1 and TRBJ2-1; perhaps TRBD2 as D (5 bases). The germline V gene encodes CDR1 MGHRA and CDR2 YSYEKL. Trimming pared 6 bases from V and 3 bases from J, leaving 15 bases between. The CDR3 spans 15 residues. CDR3 sequence reads: CASSLTGMDYNEQFF. CDR3 nucleotide sequence: TGCGCCAGCAGTCTGACCGGGATGGACTACAATGAGCAGTTCTTC.

Details on this clonotype: Compared with germline, one end of the junction differs, possibly owing to a read error. The rearrangement uses TRBV28 and TRBJ2-1; 8 positions agree with TRBD2. CDR1 MDHEN and CDR2 SYDVKM come from the germline V gene. The CDR3 is 14 residues long. CDR3 nucleotides: TGTGTCAGCCGGGGACTAGAGGGGTACAATGAGCAGTTCTTC. It yields the protein CVSRGLEGYNEQFF.

The chain uses TRBV13 and TRBJ2-7; a weak D match, TRBD2 (5 bases). The CDR3 is 12 residues long. V was pared by 8 bases and J by 0 bases, with 8 bases between. Germline-derived CDR1 and CDR2 are PRHDT and FYEKMQ (reference sequence). CDR3 region: CASGRASYEQYF. The CDR3 nucleotides read TGTGCCAGCGGGCGGGCCTCCTACGAGCAGTACTTC.

This clonotype was seen ten or more times. The chain recombines TRBV20-1 with TRBJ2-2; 11 bases fit TRBD2. Looked up from germline, CDR1 is DFQATT and CDR2 is SNEGSKA (reference sequence). This CDR3 comprises 14 residues. V was clipped by 6 bases and J by 4 bases; unmatched bases: 4. The chain's CDR3 is CSARLAGSTGELFF. Here the CDR3 DNA reads TGCAGTGCAAGACTAGCGGGAAGCACCGGGGAGCTGTTTTTT.

The chain combines TRBV3-1 with TRBJ2-7; TRBD2 is a possible D gene (5 bases). The V and J ends lost 2 bases and 6 bases respectively, with 8 bases between them. Germline-derived CDR1 and CDR2 are LGHDT and YNNKEL (reference sequence). The CDR3 contains 12 residues. The CDR3 region is CASSQNRGEQYF. The CDR3 nucleotides read TGTGCCAGCAGCCAAAATCGGGGCGAGCAGTACTTC.

Only a few counts were recorded for this clonotype. The CDR3 loop is CASSLVGGTTDTQYF. As DNA, the CDR3 is TGCGCCAGCAGCTTGGTCGGGGGGACCACAGATACGCAGTATTTT. V usage is TRBV5-1 and J usage is TRBJ2-3; 7 bases are a match to TRBD2. This CDR3 region has 15 residues. Germline V gene lookup returns CDR1 SGHRS and CDR2 YFSETQ. With V trimmed by 0 bases and J by 2 bases, 3 bases remained unmatched.

The J gene is TRBJ2-7, the V gene TRBV28; TRBD2 might be the D (6 bases). Germline loops: CDR1 MDHEN, CDR2 SYDVKM. The CDR3 extends over 15 amino acids. Trimming left V 7 bases short and J 4 bases short, with 20 bases between. The CDR3 loop is CASMSETAGRYEQYF. DNA of the CDR3: TGTGCCAGCATGAGCGAGACGGCAGGGAGGTACGAGCAGTACTTC.